This entry is about one TCR beta chain. What it binds is unknown. Unmatched junction bases numbered 10, after V lost 1 base and J lost 0 bases. Germline lookup yields CDR1 LGHNA and CDR2 YSLEER. CDR3 length: 18 residues. The sample comes from a study of beta chain features in type 1 diabetes. In the study overall: Patients were similar to healthy donors in age and gender (as well as in cell yields).

The sequenced template was cDNA made from the entire isolated RNA. TCRdb's copy holds only in-frame clones and misses some; the assay was immunoSEQ multiplex PCR. Of hundreds of thousands of clones listed, roughly a sixth are singletons. Overall study findings and caveats: The study found moderately but significantly shorter TCRB CDR3s in all four CD4+ subsets of Type 1 diabetes patients. A potential PCR bias toward shorter templates would be equal in patient and control samples. Type 1 diabetes patients showed fewer insertions and more deletions at VDJ junctions.

The receptor comes from a woman in her late teens or twenties in good health. The J gene is TRBJ2-7, the V gene TRBV4-3, with 9 bases that match TRBD1. Input material: naive CD4+ T cells from blood. Here the CDR3 reads CASSQGQVDRGSSYEQYF. In DNA, the CDR3 is TGCGCCAGCAGCCAAGGGCAAGTCGACAGGGGGAGCTCCTACGAGCAGTACTTC.